This record covers a single T cell receptor (beta chain). Assay used: immunoSEQ multiplex PCR; TCRdb lists only in-frame clones, some missing. The sample records 390,000 or so clones, around nine tenths being singletons. These data are taken from a study of blood T cell repertoires in COVID-19. The sequencing sample was made of PBMCs or T cells enriched from blood (not recorded which). This sequence was found in a woman in her forties or fifties who had recovered from COVID-19.

The CDR3 DNA is TGTGCCAGCTCTTACGGACAGACCAATCAGCCCCAGCATTTT. Residues: CASSYGQTNQPQHF. This chain connects TRBV18 to TRBJ1-5; a weak D match, TRBD1 (6 bases). Between the trimmed V and J ends, which lost 6 bases and 3 bases, there was a span of 12 bases. From germline, CDR1 is KGHSH and CDR2 LQKENI. CDR3 size: 14 residues.